This entry is about one TCR beta chain. Its antigen is still unknown. MiXCR, applied by TCRdb to the reads, yields one record per CDR3 protein. The sample records 550,000 to 700,000 distinct CDR3 sequences, roughly 42% being singletons. These data originate in a study of T cell repertoires in cytomegalovirus infection. Background on the study: Selected CMV epitopes included recently identified HLA-C-restricted ones as well as well-studied HLA-B-restricted ones. General study points: Dominating the ex vivo response were TCR beta clonotypes that were CMV-specific and HLA-C-restricted.

Germline values: CDR1 SGHKS, CDR2 YYEKEE (reference sequence). The V gene end was trimmed by 4 bases and the J gene end by 4 bases; junction bases not matched to a gene: 4. There are 15 residues in the CDR3. This receptor was identified in a human donor in good health (CMV status not recorded). Some clones in this sample may be carry-over from other donors' samples. The material was cultured PBMCs, obtained from culture after CMV antigen stimulation. The gene calls are TRBV5-5 and TRBJ2-7; 14 positions agree with TRBD2. The CDR3 sequence: CASSGTSGSRYEQYF. CDR3 DNA: TGTGCCAGCAGCGGGACTAGCGGGAGTCGTTACGAGCAGTACTTC.